The rows below give T cell receptor beta chains drawn from one sample of a study of T cell responses to AZD1222 COVID-19 vaccine. Repertoires were generated with immunoSEQ multiplex PCR, while TCRdb's copy carries only in-frame clones and drops some. The data contain 110,000 to 150,000 clones, approximately 91% of them singletons. The sample in question was peripheral blood, obtained 28 days after the second AZD1222 dose. The receptors originated from an adult who received the AZD1222 COVID-19 vaccine. Both conserved end residues are part of each CDR3. D genes are given only for firm matches. Some rows mark clone size as missing; the rest say once, few, many or name a class of expanded clone.

cdr3_aa cdr3_nt j_call clone_size d_call v_call
CASTGLAGAGNEQFF TGTGCCAGCACCGGACTAGCGGGAGCAGGCAATGAGCAGTTCTTC TRBJ2-1 . TRBD2 TRBV6-5
CASSYHLSRDGNQPQHF TGTGCCAGCAGTTACCACCTCAGCAGGGACGGTAATCAGCCCCAGCATTTT TRBJ1-5 . . TRBV6-2/TRBV6-3
CASSDSGSGANVLTF TGTGCCAGCAGTGACTCCGGCTCTGGGGCCAACGTCCTGACTTTC TRBJ2-6 . . TRBV6-4
CASSDGRANEKLFF TGTGCCAGCAGTGATGGACGGGCTAATGAAAAACTGTTTTTT TRBJ1-4 . . TRBV2
CASSRGSVMYNEQFF TGTGCCAGCAGTAGAGGTAGCGTTATGTACAATGAGCAGTTCTTC TRBJ2-1 . . TRBV2
CASSPGGYEQYF TGCGCCAGCAGTCCAGGGGGTTACGAGCAGTACTTC TRBJ2-7 . TRBD1 TRBV10-2
CASSYSEGLGETQYF TGTGCCAGCAGTTACTCAGAGGGGCTAGGAGAGACCCAGTACTTC TRBJ2-5 . . TRBV6-5
CASSLGVQETQYF TGTGCCAGCAGCTTAGGAGTCCAAGAGACCCAGTACTTC TRBJ2-5 . . TRBV7-9
CASSQAPASNYGYTF TGTGCCAGCAGCCAGGCCCCAGCCTCTAACTATGGCTACACCTTC TRBJ1-2 . . TRBV3-1/TRBV3-2
CATSVENKMNTEAFF TGTGCCACCAGTGTTGAGAACAAAATGAACACTGAAGCTTTCTTT TRBJ1-1 . . TRBV24-1
CASSQGILGARANEKLFF TGTGCCAGCAGCCAAGGTATTTTAGGAGCCAGGGCTAATGAAAAACTGTTTTTT TRBJ1-4 . . TRBV3-1/TRBV3-2
CSVTHGEKLFF TGCAGCGTTACTCATGGTGAAAAACTGTTTTTT TRBJ1-4 . . TRBV29-1
CASSSGLAGGRDTQYF TGCGCCAGCAGCTCGGGACTAGCGGGGGGCAGGGATACGCAGTATTTT TRBJ2-3 . TRBD2 TRBV5-1
CASSGASGNYGYTF TGTGCCAGCAGCGGGGCCAGCGGTAACTATGGCTACACCTTC TRBJ1-2 once . TRBV9
CASSQDGRGGATDTQYF TGTGCCAGCAGCCAAGATGGGCGGGGGGGCGCAACAGATACGCAGTATTTT TRBJ2-3 . TRBD2 TRBV3-1/TRBV3-2
CASKSFSENTEAFF TGTGCCAGTAAATCCTTCAGTGAGAACACTGAAGCTTTCTTT TRBJ1-1 . . TRBV19
CASHRVQNTEAFF TGTGCCAGCCACAGGGTCCAGAACACTGAAGCTTTCTTT TRBJ1-1 . . TRBV7-2
CASGLVRSHHEQFF TGTGCTAGTGGTTTGGTACGCTCGCACCATGAGCAGTTCTTC TRBJ2-1 . . TRBV12-5
CASSLGKRTVTNYGYTF TGTGCCAGCAGCTTAGGGAAGAGGACAGTTACTAACTATGGCTACACCTTC TRBJ1-2 . . TRBV7-8
CASSPSGLAGADTQYF TGTGCCAGCAGCCCCAGCGGACTAGCGGGAGCTGATACGCAGTATTTT TRBJ2-3 . TRBD2 TRBV6-4
CAWSHGSDSYEQYF TGTGCCTGGAGTCATGGCAGTGACTCCTACGAGCAGTACTTC TRBJ2-7 . . TRBV30
CASLRQHNSPLHF TGCGCCAGTCTCCGACAGCATAATTCACCCCTCCACTTT TRBJ1-6 . . TRBV10-2
CASSHKLAGGTDTQYF TGTGCCAGCAGCCATAAACTAGCGGGGGGAACAGATACGCAGTATTTT TRBJ2-3 . TRBD2 TRBV7-9
CAIASEWSSSTDTQYF TGTGCCATAGCGAGTGAGTGGTCTTCTAGCACAGATACGCAGTATTTT TRBJ2-3 . . TRBV10-3
CASSLGQDNTIYF TGTGCCAGCAGTCTAGGACAGGACAACACCATATATTTT TRBJ1-3 . TRBD1 TRBV12-3/TRBV12-4
CATSDAGGPTDTQYF TGTGCCACCAGTGATGCCGGGGGGCCCACAGATACGCAGTATTTT TRBJ2-3 . . TRBV24-1
CASSLTRTSPYNEQFF TGTGCCAGCAGCCTAACGAGGACTAGCCCCTACAATGAGCAGTTCTTC TRBJ2-1 . TRBD2 TRBV7-6
CASSRSEFWANEKLFF TGTGCCAGCAGCCGGTCGGAATTCTGGGCTAATGAAAAACTGTTTTTT TRBJ1-4 . . TRBV3-1/TRBV3-2
CASSLGVYRGYLREQYF TGTGCCAGCAGCTTAGGGGTGTACAGGGGTTATCTACGCGAGCAGTACTTC TRBJ2-7 . TRBD1 TRBV7-8
CASSLSPTGYTEAFF TGTGCCAGCAGCTTGTCTCCGACAGGGTACACTGAAGCTTTCTTT TRBJ1-1 . TRBD1 TRBV5-6
CASSFGRAYEQYF TGTGCCAGCAGCTTCGGCAGAGCCTACGAGCAGTACTTC TRBJ2-7 once . TRBV7-8
CASSLSTGVRDEQFF TGTGCCAGCAGTTTATCGACGGGAGTAAGGGATGAGCAGTTCTTC TRBJ2-1 . . TRBV27
CASSVGTGGSYEQYF TGCGCCAGCAGCGTAGGGACAGGGGGCTCCTACGAGCAGTACTTC TRBJ2-7 . TRBD1 TRBV5-1
CASSLAPGRGTPRTDTQYF TGTGCTAGCAGCTTAGCACCAGGGCGGGGTACCCCCAGAACAGATACGCAGTATTTT TRBJ2-3 few . TRBV7-7
CASSLPTSGVETQYF TGTGCCAGCAGCCTACCGACTAGCGGGGTTGAGACCCAGTACTTC TRBJ2-5 . TRBD2 TRBV5-6
CASSRQATNEKLFF TGTGCCAGCAGTCGACAAGCAACTAATGAAAAACTGTTTTTT TRBJ1-4 . . TRBV25-1
CASRGTGQGSYEQYF TGTGCCAGTCGCGGGACCGGACAGGGCTCCTACGAGCAGTACTTC TRBJ2-7 . TRBD1 TRBV25-1
CATSPGGGDYEQYF TGTGCCACCAGCCCCGGGGGGGGAGACTACGAGCAGTACTTC TRBJ2-7 . TRBD2 TRBV15
CASTYRNEQYF TGTGCCAGTACCTACAGGAACGAGCAGTACTTC TRBJ2-7 few . TRBV19
CASSRDRGTGELFF TGTGCCAGCAGTCGGGACAGGGGCACCGGGGAGCTGTTTTTT TRBJ2-2 few TRBD1 TRBV6-5
CASSSPAGGGQPQHF TGTGCCAGCAGCTCCCCTGCCGGGGGTGGCCAGCCCCAGCATTTT TRBJ1-5 . . TRBV28
CASSPKSMLKAFF TGTGCCAGCAGCCCCAAGTCGATGCTGAAGGCTTTCTTT TRBJ1-1 few . TRBV7-9
CAWSVQNSYLEKLFF TGTGCCTGGAGTGTACAGAACAGTTACCTTGAAAAACTGTTTTTT TRBJ1-4 . . TRBV30
CASSSGQKNGYTF TGTGCCAGCAGCTCCGGACAGAAGAATGGCTACACCTTC TRBJ1-2 . . TRBV5-4
CASTTNRGGYGYTF TGTGCCAGCACCACTAACAGGGGAGGGTATGGCTACACCTTC TRBJ1-2 . TRBD1 TRBV6-5
CATSRVGQRGGELFF TGTGCCACCAGCAGGGTCGGACAGAGGGGGGGGGAACTGTTTTTT TRBJ1-4 . . TRBV15
CASSPPIGRLKGYTF TGTGCCAGCAGTCCCCCAATCGGGCGTCTAAAGGGCTACACCTTC TRBJ1-2 . . TRBV6-5
CASSPGGTSGGSYNEQFF TGTGCCAGCAGCCCCGGCGGGACTAGCGGGGGTTCCTACAATGAGCAGTTCTTC TRBJ2-1 . TRBD2 TRBV11-3
CASSSAATYGYTF TGTGCCAGCAGCTCTGCCGCTACCTATGGCTACACCTTC TRBJ1-2 . . TRBV7-9
CASSSPSGSNEKLFF TGTGCCAGCAGCTCCCCGTCCGGGTCTAATGAAAAACTGTTTTTT TRBJ1-4 once . TRBV5-5
CASSVRDRGLDGYTF TGTGCCAGCAGCGTCCGGGACAGGGGGCTGGATGGCTACACCTTC TRBJ1-2 . TRBD1 TRBV9
CATSRERQFPYEQYF TGTGCCACCAGCAGAGAACGACAGTTTCCCTACGAGCAGTACTTC TRBJ2-7 . . TRBV15
CSALRGNEKLFF TGCAGCGCACTACGGGGAAATGAAAAACTGTTTTTT TRBJ1-4 . . TRBV29-1
CASSLRGDEQFF TGTGCCAGCAGTCTCCGGGGCGATGAGCAGTTCTTC TRBJ2-1 . . TRBV3-1/TRBV3-2
CASTVQGIDYGYTF TGTGCCAGCACCGTACAGGGGATAGACTATGGCTACACCTTC TRBJ1-2 . TRBD1 TRBV6-5
CASSIAGFQPQHF TGTGCCAGTAGTATTGCAGGGTTTCAGCCCCAGCATTTT TRBJ1-5 . . TRBV19
CATSDNRQETQYF TGTGCCACCAGTGATAACCGTCAAGAGACCCAGTACTTC TRBJ2-5 . . TRBV24-1
CSVVFAGNTIYF TGCAGCGTTGTGTTCGCTGGAAACACCATATATTTT TRBJ1-3 . . TRBV29-1
CASSPHSIGSEDTQYF TGTGCCAGCTCACCCCACTCGATCGGGTCGGAAGATACGCAGTATTTT TRBJ2-3 . . TRBV18